This TCR beta chain is from a study of human CD8 memory T cell subsets. This clonotype is classed as medium-sized by frequency. Libraries of TCR beta chains were produced by 5' RACE (UMI-labeled). TCRdb reanalyzed the 5' RACE reads and collapses them to one entry per CDR3 protein, without DNA. The sample data list under 9,500 distinct CDR3 sequences. This CDR3 is 14 amino acids long. The V gene's germline CDR1 is MNHEY and CDR2 SVGEGT. The TCR sequence derives from a human donor in good health. The V gene is TRBV6-2 or TRBV6-3, the J gene TRBJ2-7; checking the TCRdb D call of TRBD2 is not possible without DNA. The sample taken for sequencing was CD8+ T cells from PBMCs. The CDR3 region is CASSPRTSSYEQYF.